This TCR beta chain was sequenced in a study of blood T cells in healthy people across ages. Regarding the study as a whole: Long-lived donors had more naive CD4+ cells and higher diversity than aged donors.

Then a second PCR, running about 6 to 12 cycles, was carried out with a sample-barcoded 5' primer and a J-beta primer mix. TCRdb re-derived calls from the 5' RACE reads in MiXCR, one entry per CDR3 protein. The repertoire includes about 1.4 million distinct CDR3 sequences, 59% of them detected once, and over 5.5% sits in the top ten. In germline, CDR1 is SGHRS, CDR2 YFSETQ. The germline V and J ends were trimmed by 4 bases and 2 bases, with 17 bases remaining between them. This CDR3 is built from 16 residues. A note on this clonotype: The antigen is unknown.

Donation came from healthy Caucasian individuals in Russia who were aged roughly 6 to 95. This TCR was recovered from a man younger than 30 in good health. The J gene is TRBJ2-3, the V gene TRBV5-1, with D maybe TRBD2 (6 bases). The specimen was blood. The CDR3 DNA sequence: TGCGCCAGCAGCCCGAGTCCGGGACTTTCCACAGATACGCAGTATTTT. Its protein is CASSPSPGLSTDTQYF.